This entry lists 21 T cell receptor beta chains sequenced from one sample in a study of human thymus T cells. Resected material from corrective heart surgery provided the thymus tissue analysed. Assay used: immunoSEQ multiplex PCR; TCRdb lists only in-frame clones, some missing. This table has some 130,000 clones, about 95% appearing once. Sample: thymus tissue. These receptors were taken from a boy less than two years old with a congenital heart defect but otherwise immunologically healthy.

The gene calls are TRBV9 and TRBJ2-7; TRBD2 is a possible D gene (7 bases). V was cut by 4 bases and J by 2 bases, with 13 bases left in between. CDR3 length: 14 residues. Looked up from germline, CDR1 is SGDLS and CDR2 is YYNGEE. The CDR3 reads CASSPGGPPYEQYF. The CDR3 DNA reads TGTGCCAGCAGCCCGGGGGGCCCCCCCTACGAGCAGTACTTC.

This rearrangement joins TRBV25-1 to TRBJ1-3, with TRBD1 as a possible D gene (6 bases). The germline V gene encodes CDR1 MGHDK and CDR2 SYGVNS. V dropped 10 bases and J dropped 0 bases, with 13 bases sitting between them. The CDR3 runs 14 residues. The DNA of the CDR3 is TGTGCCACCAAGGGGGGGGGCTCTGGAAACACCATATATTTT. Translated, it gives CATKGGGSGNTIYF.

The chain recombines TRBV6-1 with TRBJ1-1; 7 nucleotides line up with TRBD1. This CDR3 is built from 17 residues. V trimming: 0 bases; J trimming: 4 bases; junction bases outside the gene matches: 11. CDR1 is MNHNS and CDR2 is SASEGT in the germline V gene. The CDR3 here is CASSEAGGQGGSTEAFF. In DNA, the CDR3 is TGTGCCAGCAGTGAAGCGGGGGGTCAGGGGGGAAGCACTGAAGCTTTCTTT.

The count of this clone is one. V is TRBV2 and J is TRBJ2-6; no firm D call. Trimming stripped 6 bases from V and 2 bases from J, with 5 bases between. Germline V gene lookup returns CDR1 SNHLY and CDR2 FYNNEI. The CDR3 totals 13 residues. CDR3 DNA: TGTGCCAGCAGGGCAGCTGGGGCCAACGTCCTGACTTTC. As protein: CASRAAGANVLTF.

This clone was observed once. This chain links TRBV6-5 with TRBJ2-7; D ambiguous. This CDR3 region has 14 residues. The V end was cut by 6 bases, the J end by 1 base, with 13 bases between. Germline V gives CDR1 MNHEY, CDR2 SVGAGI. The CDR3 coding sequence is TGTGCCAGCAGGGTTGATTACCGTTCCTACGAGCAGTACTTC. It specifies CASRVDYRSYEQYF.

The chain is built from TRBV20-1 and TRBJ2-7; D is possibly TRBD1 (6 bases). CDR1 and CDR2 from the germline V gene are DFQATT and SNEGSKA (reference sequence). CDR3 length: 11 amino acids. Trimming took off 3 bases at V and 5 bases at J, with 8 bases between the two ends. Here the CDR3 reads CSASRGHEQYF. The DNA for the CDR3 is TGCAGTGCTAGCAGGGGCCACGAGCAGTACTTC.

The rearrangement joins TRBV21-1 to TRBJ2-1; the table's D gene call, TRBD2, was not cross checked with the DNA. TRBV21-1 counts as a pseudogene. The CDR3 covers 16 residues. The CDR3, as DNA: TGTGCCAGCAGGTGTGTACTACACCATTCCGACAATGAGCAGTTCTTC. It codes for CASRCVLHHSDNEQFF.

The rearrangement links TRBV4-3 to TRBJ1-4; TRBD1 matches at 7 bases. After removal of 4 bases from V and 0 bases from J, the junction contained 11 bases not matched to a gene. The CDR3 totals 18 residues. Germline CDR1 is LGHNA and CDR2 is YSLEER. CDR3 loop: CASSLADRDGATNEKLFF. CDR3 coding DNA: TGCGCCAGCAGCCTCGCAGACAGGGATGGTGCAACTAATGAAAAACTGTTTTTT.

On this clone: This CDR3 is also generated by other DNA sequences in the sample. The genes are TRBV28 and TRBJ1-1; D is uncertain. V dropped 2 bases and J dropped 0 bases, with 4 bases sitting between them. Germline V gene data show CDR1 as MDHEN and CDR2 as SYDVKM. The CDR3 sequence is 13 residues long. The CDR3 spells CASSLGLNTEAFF. The CDR3 bases are TGTGCCAGCAGTTTAGGGTTGAACACTGAAGCTTTCTTT.

V and J are TRBV4-1 and TRBJ2-3, with D possibly being TRBD2 (5 bases). This CDR3 has 17 residues. Germline CDR1 reads MGHRA; CDR2 reads YSYEKL. Trimming took off 0 bases at V and 3 bases at J, with 16 bases between the two ends. CDR3 loop: CASSQDSPAEKTDTQYF. Here the CDR3 DNA reads TGCGCCAGCAGCCAAGATAGCCCAGCGGAAAAGACAGATACGCAGTATTTT.

The V and J genes are TRBV2 and TRBJ1-1; D unresolved. Germline loops: CDR1 SNHLY, CDR2 FYNNEI. This CDR3 is built from 12 residues. V lost 8 bases, J lost 3 bases, and 10 bases lay in between. CDR3 region: CASSVRYTEAFF. CDR3 DNA sequence: TGTGCCAGCTCGGTCCGGTACACTGAAGCTTTCTTT. Full variable domain (missing parts from reference TRBV2 and TRBJ1-1): EPEVTQTPSHQVTQMGQEVILRCVPISNHLYFYWYRQILGQKVEFLVSFYNNEISEKSEIFDDQFSVERPDGSNFTLKIRSTKLEDSAMYFCASSVRYTEAFFGQGTRLTVV.

The chain is built from TRBV12-5 and TRBJ2-5; 9 bases line up with TRBD1. This CDR3 is built from 16 residues. CDR1 LGHNT and CDR2 FRNRAP come from the germline V gene. Trimming cost V 3 bases and J 1 base; bases outside gene matches: 6. CDR3 nucleotides: TGTGCTAGTGGTTTAGTTGGACAGGGGATCCAAGAGACCCAGTACTTC. This encodes CASGLVGQGIQETQYF.

The chain recombines TRBV4-2 with TRBJ2-1; TRBD2 aligns across 10 bases. Trimming removed 1 base from V and 8 bases from J; junction bases left unmatched: 8. The germline V gene encodes CDR1 LGHNA and CDR2 YNFKEQ. The CDR3 sequence is 16 residues long. The chain's CDR3 is CASSQVKIAGGDEQFF. In nucleotides, the CDR3 is TGTGCCAGCAGCCAAGTTAAAATAGCGGGGGGAGATGAGCAGTTCTTC.

This chain uses TRBV13 with TRBJ2-3, with TRBD2 matching over 10 bases. CDR3 length: 17 residues. Germline CDR1 and CDR2: PRHDT and FYEKMQ (reference sequence). After removal of 6 bases from V and 0 bases from J, the junction contained 9 bases not matched to a gene. This CDR3 reads CASSPRAGGLSTDTQYF. As DNA, the CDR3 is TGTGCCAGCAGTCCTAGAGCGGGGGGGCTGAGCACAGATACGCAGTATTTT.

This clone has a single count. The V and J genes are TRBV30 and TRBJ2-7; D is perhaps TRBD2 (6 bases). Trimming took 0 bases from V and 6 from J, leaving 6 bases between them. CDR3 length equals 11 residues. The germline CDR1 and CDR2 sequences are GTSNPN and SVGIG (reference sequence). DNA of the CDR3: TGTGCCTGGAGTGTCGGGGGCGAGCAGTACTTC. It codes for CAWSVGGEQYF.

The chain is built from TRBV4-3 and TRBJ2-1, with 10 bases matching TRBD2. The CDR3 consists of 18 residues. Germline V CDR1 and CDR2: LGHNA, YSLEER. V shed 0 bases, J shed 3 bases, and the junction held 8 bases outside the gene matches. CDR3 nucleotides: TGCGCCAGCAGCCAAGATAGATCACTAGCGGGGTTCTACAATGAGCAGTTCTTC. Its translation is CASSQDRSLAGFYNEQFF.

The rearrangement links TRBV12-5 to TRBJ1-2, with D perhaps matching TRBD1 (6 bases). V was cut by 3 bases and J by 3 bases, with 8 bases left in between. The germline CDR1 and CDR2 sequences are LGHNT and FRNRAP. CDR3 length equals 13 residues. CDR3 sequence reads: CASGLQGYYGYTF. As DNA, the CDR3 is TGTGCTAGTGGTTTACAGGGTTACTATGGCTACACCTTC.

V and J are TRBV6-1 and TRBJ1-2, with a possible D match to TRBD1 (6 bases). The CDR3 length is 14 residues. CDR1 is MNHNS and CDR2 is SASEGT in the germline V gene. Trimming pared 4 bases from V and 4 bases from J, leaving 13 bases between. The CDR3 spells CASSGTETTYGYTF. DNA for the CDR3: TGTGCCAGCAGTGGGACAGAAACGACCTATGGCTACACCTTC.

J is TRBJ1-6 and V is TRBV5-6; D possibly corresponds to TRBD1 (6 bases). The CDR3 totals 19 residues. The V gene lost 0 bases and the J gene lost 0 bases, with 16 bases spanning the gap. Looked up from germline, CDR1 is SGHDT and CDR2 is YYEEEE. The CDR3 is CASSLAQGCDSSYNSPLHF. CDR3 coding DNA: TGTGCCAGCAGCTTGGCCCAGGGGTGTGACAGCTCCTATAATTCACCCCTCCACTTT.

The genes are TRBV18 and TRBJ1-5, with D perhaps TRBD1 (5 bases). Germline V gene sequence: CDR1 KGHSH, CDR2 LQKENI. V gave up 6 bases and J gave up 1 base, with 13 bases separating them. The CDR3 is made up of 15 amino acids. The CDR3 reads CASSVGGGSNQPQHF. CDR3 sequence (DNA): TGTGCCAGCTCGGTGGGGGGTGGAAGCAATCAGCCCCAGCATTTT.

The CDR3 nucleotides are TGTGCCAGCAGTTTATCGTCGGGTCGTGTCTCTGAAGCTTTCTTT. It encodes CASSLSSGRVSEAFF. This chain links TRBV28 with TRBJ1-1; no clear D gene. CDR1 and CDR2 (germline): MDHEN, SYDVKM. The CDR3 covers 15 residues. V was cut by 1 base and J by 6 bases, with 15 bases left in between.